A single sample gave rise to the 8 T cell receptor beta chains below, sequenced in a study of identical twins. TCRdb called the 5' RACE reads again in MiXCR, with one record for every CDR3 protein. The sample has hundreds of thousands of distinct CDR3 sequences, 5.5% to 8% seen once. These data also formed part of another study, on yellow fever vaccine responses in identical twins.

Sequencing was carried out using memory (CD45RO+) T cells sorted from blood. These receptors came from a woman younger than 35 in good health.

The CDR3 region is CATPLYSGANVLTF. As DNA, the CDR3 is TGTGCCACCCCCTTATACTCTGGGGCCAACGTCCTGACTTTC. The chain recombines TRBV2 with TRBJ2-6; D call uncertain. Between the trimmed V and J ends, which lost 10 bases and 0 bases, there was a span of 10 bases. The CDR3 loop spans 14 amino acids. The V gene's germline CDR1 is SNHLY and CDR2 FYNNEI. The full variable domain, rest sourced from reference TRBV2 and TRBJ2-6, is EPEVTQTPSHQVTQMGQEVILRCVPISNHLYFYWYRQILGQKVEFLVSFYNNEISEKSEIFDDQFSVERPDGSNFTLKIRSTKLEDSAMYFCATPLYSGANVLTFGAGSRLTVL.

This clonotype has at least ten counts. The chain links TRBV29-1 to TRBJ2-4; D may be TRBD1 (6 bases). The germline CDR1 and CDR2 sequences are SQVTM and ANQGSEA. The V and J ends lost 5 bases and 1 base respectively, with 9 bases between them. This CDR3 comprises 13 residues. As DNA, the CDR3 is TGCAGCGTTTCACAGGGCGCCAAAAACATTCAGTACTTC. Protein sequence: CSVSQGAKNIQYF.

This clonotype was detected many times. The chain couples TRBV5-1 to TRBJ1-2, with 8 bases lining up with TRBD1. V was clipped by 4 bases and J by 4 bases; unmatched bases: 6. There are 14 residues in the CDR3. Germline V CDR1 and CDR2: SGHRS, YFSETQ. CDR3 coding DNA: TGCGCCAGCAGCGCGGGACAGGCGGTCTATGGCTACACCTTC. This sequence encodes CASSAGQAVYGYTF. The full variable domain, completed using reference TRBV5-1 and TRBJ1-2, is KAGVTQTPRYLIKTRGQQVTLSCSPISGHRSVSWYQQTPGQGLQFLFEYFSETQRNKGNFPGRFSGRQFSNSRSEMNVSTLELGDSALYLCASSAGQAVYGYTFGSGTRLTVV.

V gene TRBV20-1 combines with J gene TRBJ1-4; D is possibly TRBD1 (6 bases). The CDR3 loop spans 16 amino acids. The V end was cut by 3 bases, the J end by 3 bases, with 17 bases between. Germline lookup yields CDR1 DFQATT and CDR2 SNEGSKA (reference sequence). The CDR3 spells CSASGPHTGPNEKLFF. The CDR3 bases are TGCAGTGCTAGTGGTCCCCATACAGGGCCTAATGAAAAACTGTTTTTT.

The rearrangement links TRBV7-2 to TRBJ2-6; possible D gene TRBD2, 5 bases. Germline-derived CDR1 and CDR2 are SGHTA and FQGNSA. V lost 3 bases, J lost 2 bases, and 8 bases lay in between. The CDR3 extends over 15 amino acids. This chain's CDR3 is CASSFRGTGANVLTF. CDR3 bases: TGTGCCAGCAGCTTTAGAGGGACTGGGGCCAACGTCCTGACTTTC.

The V call is TRBV11-1, the J call TRBJ2-1; the match to TRBD2 covers 9 bases. Germline-derived CDR1 and CDR2 are SGHAT and FQDESV (reference sequence). CDR3 length: 18 amino acids. J lost 8 bases, V lost 1 base, and 15 bases had no gene match. The CDR3 is CASSLGRAAGGLGDEQFF. The CDR3, as DNA: TGTGCCAGCAGCTTAGGGCGAGCAGCGGGAGGATTAGGAGATGAGCAGTTCTTC.

This clonotype was found many times. The V and J genes are TRBV2 and TRBJ2-7, with D uncertain. Germline V gene sequence: CDR1 SNHLY, CDR2 FYNNEI. This CDR3 has 12 amino acids. Trimming cost V 4 bases and J 3 bases, with 7 bases left between them. The CDR3 region is CASSASYYEQYF. As DNA, the CDR3 is TGTGCCAGCAGTGCCTCCTACTACGAGCAGTACTTC.

This clonotype showed up many times. The chain couples TRBV5-1 to TRBJ1-1; 9 nucleotides align to TRBD1. The V gene's germline CDR1 is SGHRS and CDR2 YFSETQ. Unmatched junction bases numbered 13, after V lost 4 bases and J lost 0 bases. The CDR3 extends over 18 amino acids. The CDR3 protein is CASSTTGTGSGLNTEAFF. The CDR3 nucleotides read TGCGCCAGCAGCACTACCGGGACAGGGTCGGGGTTGAACACTGAAGCTTTCTTT. The full variable domain, completed using reference TRBV5-1 and TRBJ1-1, is KAGVTQTPRYLIKTRGQQVTLSCSPISGHRSVSWYQQTPGQGLQFLFEYFSETQRNKGNFPGRFSGRQFSNSRSEMNVSTLELGDSALYLCASSTTGTGSGLNTEAFFGQGTRLTVV.